The 25 T cell receptor beta chains listed next were all sequenced from one sample in a study of T cells after yellow fever vaccination. One entry per CDR3 protein, called by TCRdb with MiXCR from the 5' RACE reads. The sample holds 200,000 to 300,000 distinct CDR3 sequences, 6% to 8% seen once. The sample in question was CD4+ T cells sorted from PBMCs, obtained on the day of the yellow fever booster vaccination. The receptors originated from a man aged 30 to 39 who received the YFV17D yellow fever vaccine.

This clonotype was detected only a few times. This sequence joins TRBV5-1 and TRBJ2-2, with 10 bases fitting TRBD1. V lost 7 bases, J lost 6 bases, and 12 bases stayed unmatched. The V gene's germline CDR1 is SGHRS and CDR2 YFSETQ. The CDR3 totals 16 residues. CDR3 nucleotide sequence: TGCGCCAGCGCTCTAACCGGACAGGGGGAATCCGGGGAGCTGTTTTTT. Translation gives CASALTGQGESGELFF. The whole variable domain, remainder taken from reference TRBV5-1 and TRBJ2-2, is KAGVTQTPRYLIKTRGQQVTLSCSPISGHRSVSWYQQTPGQGLQFLFEYFSETQRNKGNFPGRFSGRQFSNSRSEMNVSTLELGDSALYLCASALTGQGESGELFFGEGSRLTVL.

CDR3 region: CASSFSGRREQETQYF. CDR3 DNA: TGTGCCAGCAGCTTTAGCGGGAGGAGGGAACAAGAGACCCAGTACTTC. The gene calls are TRBV7-9 and TRBJ2-5; 10 bases map to TRBD2. The CDR3 loop spans 16 amino acids. V trimming: 3 bases; J trimming: 2 bases; junction bases outside the gene matches: 6. Looked up from germline, CDR1 is SEHNR and CDR2 is FQNEAQ (reference sequence).

V is TRBV5-6 and J is TRBJ2-2; D is undetermined. V shed 4 bases and J shed 6 bases, with 10 bases lying between them. CDR1 is SGHDT, CDR2 YYEEEE, per germline. CDR3 length: 13 residues. In DNA, the CDR3 is TGTGCCAGCAGCATCGGCTCTCCCGGGGAGCTGTTTTTT. Translation: CASSIGSPGELFF.

The sample holds many counts of this clonotype. The chain links TRBV6-5 to TRBJ2-4; no definite D call. Germline V gene lookup returns CDR1 MNHEY and CDR2 SVGAGI. The CDR3 totals 12 residues. The V end was cut by 3 bases, the J end by 6 bases, with 6 bases between. The CDR3 DNA reads as TGTGCCAGCAGTTATTCGGGAAACATTCAGTACTTC. This sequence encodes CASSYSGNIQYF.

In this sample, this clonotype turned up many times. This chain links TRBV5-1 with TRBJ2-1; D is uncertain. The V end lost 2 bases, the J end lost 0 bases, and 9 bases lay between the germline ends. Germline V gene sequence: CDR1 SGHRS, CDR2 YFSETQ. This CDR3 has 15 amino acids. The CDR3 reads CASSLTVNSYNEQFF. The CDR3 nucleotides read TGCGCCAGCAGCTTAACAGTAAACTCCTACAATGAGCAGTTCTTC. Variable domain in full (rest from reference TRBV5-1 and TRBJ2-1): KAGVTQTPRYLIKTRGQQVTLSCSPISGHRSVSWYQQTPGQGLQFLFEYFSETQRNKGNFPGRFSGRQFSNSRSEMNVSTLELGDSALYLCASSLTVNSYNEQFFGPGTRLTVL.

The table lists this clonotype with many counts. This rearrangement joins TRBV7-2 to TRBJ2-1, with D uncertain. Trimming cost V 1 base and J 10 bases, with 8 bases left between them. In germline, CDR1 is SGHTA, CDR2 FQGNSA. The CDR3 length is 12 residues. The CDR3: CASSLGLEEQFF. Here the CDR3 DNA reads TGTGCCAGCAGCTTAGGACTCGAGGAGCAGTTCTTC.

This clonotype was detected only a few times. The chain employs TRBV20-1 and TRBJ2-1; D gene unclear. Trimming pared 1 base from V and 9 bases from J, leaving 13 bases between. Germline-derived CDR1 and CDR2 are DFQATT and SNEGSKA (reference sequence). The CDR3 has 13 amino acids. CDR3 sequence (DNA): TGCAGTGCTAGAGGGTCGCGCCGGAGTGAGCAGTTCTTC. This codes for CSARGSRRSEQFF.

This clonotype has only a few counts. This chain uses TRBV6-1 with TRBJ1-5; D is perhaps TRBD1 (6 bases). Trimming removed 6 bases at V and 2 bases at J, with 20 bases between. CDR1 MNHNS and CDR2 SASEGT come from the germline V gene. The CDR3 totals 17 residues. CDR3 region: CASSKLGTSRGNQPQHF. Here the CDR3 DNA reads TGTGCCAGCAGCAAACTGGGGACATCCCGGGGCAATCAGCCCCAGCATTTT.

This clonotype was detected many times. The chain employs TRBV12-3 or TRBV12-4 and TRBJ2-7; weak D call: TRBD2 (6 bases). V shed 4 bases and J shed 2 bases, with 12 bases lying between them. The CDR3 contains 14 residues. CDR3 region: CASSSGTGPYEQYF. CDR3 DNA: TGTGCCAGCAGTTCCGGGACTGGGCCCTACGAGCAGTACTTC.

The chain is built from TRBV29-1 and TRBJ2-3; D ambiguous. This CDR3 is built from 12 residues. Trimming stripped 4 bases from V and 2 bases from J, with 7 bases between. Germline V CDR1 and CDR2: SQVTM, ANQGSEA. This CDR3 is CSVADHTDTQYF. CDR3 bases: TGCAGCGTTGCGGACCACACAGATACGCAGTATTTT.

The chain has TRBV12-3 or TRBV12-4 and TRBJ2-2; the D is unclear. Trimming took off 9 bases at V and 3 bases at J, with 5 bases between the two ends. The CDR3 contains 11 residues. Written as DNA, the CDR3 is TGTGCCAGTCAGTACACCGGGGAGCTGTTTTTT. It specifies CASQYTGELFF.

The V and J genes are TRBV29-1 and TRBJ1-4; TRBD1 matches at 8 bases. V lost 6 bases and J lost 5; bases outside the gene matches: 5. The CDR3 has 13 amino acids. CDR1 is SQVTM and CDR2 is ANQGSEA in the germline V gene. The DNA of the CDR3 is TGCAGCGTATCCGGGACAGGAAATGAAAAACTGTTTTTT. Translation gives CSVSGTGNEKLFF.

In this sample, this clonotype turned up a few times. The chain is built from TRBV3-1 and TRBJ2-1; 8 bases are shared with TRBD2. The CDR3 sequence is 16 residues long. Germline V CDR1 and CDR2: LGHDT, YNNKEL (reference sequence). The V segment lost 4 bases and the J segment 0 bases; nucleotides outside the gene matches: 5. CDR3 loop: CASSLLGTSSYNEQFF. The DNA for the CDR3 is TGTGCCAGCAGCCTACTGGGGACTAGCTCCTACAATGAGCAGTTCTTC.

The table lists this clonotype with a few counts. This chain connects TRBV9 to TRBJ1-2; no definite D call. This CDR3 is built from 14 residues. Germline CDR1 and CDR2: SGDLS and YYNGEE. V was pared by 2 bases and J by 4 bases, with 12 bases between. This CDR3 reads CASSVDTSGYGYTF. CDR3 bases: TGTGCCAGCAGCGTCGACACCTCCGGCTATGGCTACACCTTC.

This clonotype was counted only a few times. The V gene is TRBV7-9, the J gene TRBJ2-2, with D possibly matching TRBD1 (5 bases). CDR1 SEHNR and CDR2 FQNEAQ come from the germline V gene (reference sequence). Trimming left V 0 bases short and J 6 bases short, with 14 bases between. This CDR3 region has 16 residues. In DNA, the CDR3 is TGTGCCAGCAGCTTAGCAGGGGTTCGAAATCCCGGGGAGCTGTTTTTT. Translated, it gives CASSLAGVRNPGELFF.

This clonotype was seen more than once but under ten times. V gene TRBV5-1 combines with J gene TRBJ2-1; D is perhaps TRBD2 (6 bases). V lost 2 bases to trimming and J lost 8 bases, with 17 bases between them. There are 15 residues in the CDR3. Germline V gives CDR1 SGHRS, CDR2 YFSETQ. CDR3: CASSFAGGPMYEQFF. DNA of the CDR3: TGCGCCAGCAGCTTCGCCGGAGGGCCGATGTATGAGCAGTTCTTC.

This clonotype was counted at least ten times. This rearrangement joins TRBV5-1 to TRBJ2-7; possible D gene TRBD2, 6 bases. CDR1 and CDR2 (germline): SGHRS, YFSETQ. The ends were cut back, 2 bases at V and 1 base at J, with 13 bases in the middle. The CDR3 runs to 15 residues. CDR3 protein: CASSLLPGDSYEQYF. The DNA of the CDR3 is TGCGCCAGCAGCTTACTTCCGGGGGATTCCTACGAGCAGTACTTC.

The V gene is TRBV7-6, the J gene TRBJ1-1; D remains unclear. V lost 5 bases and J 2 bases, leaving 6 bases between the germline ends. The CDR3 runs to 12 residues. Germline V gives CDR1 SGHVS, CDR2 FNYEAQ. The CDR3 sequence is CASSRLNTEAFF. In DNA, the CDR3 is TGTGCCAGCAGCAGACTCAACACTGAAGCTTTCTTT.

J is TRBJ2-4 and V is TRBV5-1; unclear D gene. Trimming removed 0 bases at V and 5 bases at J, with 6 bases between. The CDR3 consists of 13 residues. Looked up from germline, CDR1 is SGHRS and CDR2 is YFSETQ. The CDR3 loop is CASSLEPENIQYF. DNA of the CDR3: TGCGCCAGCAGCTTGGAGCCAGAAAACATTCAGTACTTC.

The CDR3 reads CASSDPAAYEQYF. In nucleotides, the CDR3 is TGTGCCAGTAGCGACCCCGCGGCCTACGAGCAGTACTTC. The rearrangement uses TRBV19 and TRBJ2-7; no clear D gene. The CDR3 consists of 13 residues. The germline CDR1 and CDR2 sequences are LNHDA and SQIVND (reference sequence). Trimming stripped 6 bases from V and 2 bases from J, with 11 bases between.

The table lists this clonotype with a few counts. This chain uses TRBV9 with TRBJ1-6; D is ambiguous. Trimming removed 0 bases from V and 6 bases from J, with 4 bases in between. Germline lookup yields CDR1 SGDLS and CDR2 YYNGEE. The CDR3 has 13 residues. DNA for the CDR3: TGTGCCAGCAGCGTAGGAGGTAATTCACCCCTCCACTTT. This gives the protein CASSVGGNSPLHF. The whole variable domain, remainder taken from reference TRBV9 and TRBJ1-6, is DSGVTQTPKHLITATGQRVTLRCSPRSGDLSVYWYQQSLDQGLQFLIQYYNGEERAKGNILERFSAQQFPDLHSELNLSSLELGDSALYFCASSVGGNSPLHFGNGTRLTVT.

A few counts support this clonotype. V is TRBV10-3 and J is TRBJ1-2; D not certain. Trimming left V 3 bases short and J 7 bases short, with 9 bases between. In germline, CDR1 is ENHRY, CDR2 SYGVKD. The CDR3 contains 12 residues. The CDR3 reads CAISELDAGYTF. CDR3 bases: TGTGCCATCAGTGAACTTGACGCTGGCTACACCTTC.

The V and J genes are TRBV9 and TRBJ2-3, with 7 bases matching TRBD2. Germline CDR1 SGDLS, CDR2 YYNGEE. J gave up 1 base and V 0 bases, and 5 bases lay outside the gene matches. This CDR3 region has 16 residues. CDR3 sequence: CASSVVGAGRTDTQYF. The CDR3 nucleotides read TGTGCCAGCAGCGTAGTTGGAGCGGGACGCACAGATACGCAGTATTTT.

The V and J genes are TRBV4-3 and TRBJ2-5; D is uncertain. The CDR3 contains 15 residues. V was trimmed by 3 bases and J by 5 bases, leaving 16 bases between them. Germline loops: CDR1 LGHNA, CDR2 YSLEER. In DNA form, the CDR3 reads TGCGCCAGCAGCCAGGCCCTCGTGGGTTGGGAGACCCAGTACTTC. Its translation: CASSQALVGWETQYF.

This clonotype was found a few times. This chain uses TRBV6-1 with TRBJ2-5, with 8 nucleotides matching TRBD1. Losses at the gene ends were 7 bases for V and 5 bases for J; bases not matched to a gene: 6. The CDR3 totals 13 residues. Germline V lookup: CDR1 MNHNS, CDR2 SASEGT. CDR3 residues: CASTPQGVETQYF. CDR3 DNA: TGTGCCAGCACTCCACAGGGGGTTGAGACCCAGTACTTC.